Presented here are 9 T cell receptor beta chains from one specimen sequenced in a study of early T cells in non-severe SARS-CoV-2 infection. TCRdb re-derived calls from the 5' RACE reads in MiXCR, one entry per CDR3 protein. The sample has approximately 35,000 distinct CDR3 sequences, around 5.8% seen once. Sequenced sample: whole blood. These TCRs come from an adult who was a healthcare worker with PCR-confirmed SARS-CoV-2 infection or an uninfected control (not recorded which).

This clonotype has only a few counts. The chain is built from TRBV19 and TRBJ1-5, with D tentatively TRBD1 (5 bases). Trimming pared 4 bases from V and 6 bases from J, leaving 10 bases between. This CDR3 has 13 residues. Germline values: CDR1 LNHDA, CDR2 SQIVND (reference sequence). CDR3: CASSRWGTQPQHF. CDR3 in DNA: TGTGCCAGTAGTAGGTGGGGGACTCAGCCCCAGCATTTT.

This clonotype has more than one count but fewer than ten. The chain uses TRBV18 and TRBJ2-2; no reliable D call. This CDR3 has 16 residues. Looked up from germline, CDR1 is KGHSH and CDR2 is LQKENI. V lost 5 bases and J 1 base, leaving 14 bases between the germline ends. The CDR3 bases are TGTGCCAGCTCATTCGTGAGCAGAATGAACACCGGGGAGCTGTTTTTT. Its translation: CASSFVSRMNTGELFF.

This clonotype was seen ten or more times. The genes are TRBV20-1 and TRBJ1-3, with unresolved D. The germline V and J ends were trimmed by 5 bases and 4 bases, with 9 bases remaining between them. CDR1 is DFQATT and CDR2 is SNEGSKA in the germline V gene (reference sequence). The CDR3 consists of 12 residues. DNA of the CDR3: TGCAGTGCTGACGCCGGGGGAAACACCATATATTTT. Translation gives CSADAGGNTIYF.

This rearrangement joins TRBV4-1 to TRBJ2-7; tentative D call: TRBD2 (5 bases). From germline, CDR1 is MGHRA and CDR2 YSYEKL. V lost 1 base, J lost 3 bases, and 13 bases lay in between. The CDR3 is 15 residues long. CDR3 bases: TGCGCCAGCAGCCAAGCTCCGGGAAGCAACTACGAGCAGTACTTC. Its translation is CASSQAPGSNYEQYF.

In its sample, this clonotype was seen many times. This chain uses TRBV6-2 or TRBV6-3 with TRBJ2-1; the D is unclear. Trimming took off 6 bases at V and 3 bases at J, with 18 bases between the two ends. The CDR3 consists of 16 residues. Germline lookup yields CDR1 MNHEY and CDR2 SVGEGT. Here the CDR3 DNA reads TGTGCCAGCAGCCGTCGGAGAGCTTCAAACTACAATGAGCAGTTCTTC. This sequence encodes CASSRRRASNYNEQFF.

This clonotype was observed many times. This chain joins TRBV6-1 and TRBJ2-7, with unresolved D. V was trimmed by 2 bases and J by 3 bases, leaving 5 bases between them. The V gene's germline CDR1 is MNHNS and CDR2 SASEGT. The CDR3 totals 12 residues. The CDR3 nucleotides are TGTGCCAGCAGTGAACCTGGCTACGAGCAGTACTTC. Encoded protein: CASSEPGYEQYF.

This clonotype was detected many times. The chain has TRBV9 and TRBJ1-2; unclear D gene. The CDR3 loop spans 12 amino acids. Trimming stripped 3 bases from V and 4 bases from J, with 7 bases between. CDR1 is SGDLS, CDR2 YYNGEE, per germline. CDR3 in amino acids: CASSGNSYGYTF. In nucleotides, the CDR3 is TGTGCCAGCAGCGGAAACAGCTATGGCTACACCTTC. Drawing the rest from reference TRBV9 and TRBJ1-2, the complete variable domain is DSGVTQTPKHLITATGQRVTLRCSPRSGDLSVYWYQQSLDQGLQFLIQYYNGEERAKGNILERFSAQQFPDLHSELNLSSLELGDSALYFCASSGNSYGYTFGSGTRLTVV.

This clonotype came up many times. This chain connects TRBV7-2 to TRBJ1-6; D remains ambiguous. Trimming removed 1 base from V and 11 bases from J, with 18 bases in between. This CDR3 is 16 amino acids long. Germline V lookup: CDR1 SGHTA, CDR2 FQGNSA. CDR3 sequence: CASSLEFGLVRTPLHF. DNA of the CDR3: TGTGCCAGCAGCTTAGAATTTGGTTTGGTCCGGACACCCCTCCACTTT. The variable domain in full, with the rest retrieved from reference TRBV7-2 and TRBJ1-6, is GAGVSQSPSNKVTEKGKDVELRCDPISGHTALYWYRQSLGQGLEFLIYFQGNSAPDKSGLPSDRFSAERTGGSVSTLTIQRTQQEDSAVYLCASSLEFGLVRTPLHFGNGTRLTVT.

To note about this clonotype: A much larger clone is a single base away; this may be a read error. This chain links TRBV7-2 with TRBJ2-3; D perhaps matches TRBD2 (5 bases). The CDR3 is made up of 15 amino acids. Germline values: CDR1 SGHTA, CDR2 FQGNSA. With 5 bases removed from V and 2 bases from J, the gap between germline ends came to 14 bases. The CDR3 DNA reads as TGTGCCAGCAGCATAGTCCAGCGGCTCACAGATACGCAGTATTTT. This codes for CASSIVQRLTDTQYF.